A single TCR beta chain is shown here with its context. The antigen it binds to is not known. No much larger clone exists at a distance of one base, and base qualities are not known. Collaborating institutions collected whole blood in K2EDTA tubes following their own protocols. For TCRbeta analysis, collaborators shipped samples as frozen whole blood, isolated PBMCs, or DNA extracted from either of those sample types. The sample belongs to a study of blood T cell repertoires in COVID-19 (dated by TCRdb to 2018 to 2020). In the study overall: The collaborator samples originated in the United States, Italy and Spain and spanned the acute and convalescent phases of COVID-19. Sample metadata almost always included a de-identified subject ID, COVID-19 status, age in years and sex. Samples came from the ongoing ImmuneRACE study (first 160 participants) plus 1,254 subjects from 6 global collaborators. The material from the prospective study consisted of cDNA or gDNA derived from T cells, B-cell-depleted T cells, or PBMCs. The dataset comprised deeply sampled blood TCRbeta repertoires from subjects exposed to, actively infected with, or recovered from COVID-19. The repertoires were released in a freely available public database intended as a resource for research on the immune response to SARS-CoV-2. HLA class I and class II types, where available, came from metadata supplied by the sample provider rather than from assay-based typing. Overall study results and their limits: The quantity of clinical and demographic metadata differed by source and by participant and was supplied without curation.

The CDR3 has 16 amino acids, counting the end cysteine and phenylalanine. The entry retains the CDR3 DNA only, 48 bases that are in frame from base 1. Via the germline V gene (reference sequence), CDR1 is SEHNR and CDR2 FQNEAQ. The V and J ends are trimmed by 0 bases and 3 bases, leaving 11 bases between them. TCRbeta CDR3 regions were amplified from genomic DNA by means of the immunoSEQ Assay, a bias-controlled multiplex PCR. As for the original processing: The number of nucleated cells in each sample was estimated by amplification of reference gene primers within the assay. To quantify the absolute abundance of each unique TCRbeta CDR3 rearrangement, sequence reads were collapsed and filtered. For each sample, productive Simpson clonality was calculated as the square root of Simpson's diversity index across productive rearrangements. TCRdb mirrors the immuneACCESS table, restricted to in-frame sequences. Some clones are absent from its copies; in checked studies, under half trace to an unresolved V gene, and the reason for the others is unknown. The DNA was the basis for D and trimming; V, J and clone size are from that table. The sample data list 350,000 to 450,000 clones, and 85% of these were observed just once. The ten largest make up under 4% of the sample.

The V and J genes are TRBV7-9 and TRBJ1-4; TRBD1 might be the D gene, on 5 matching bases. This clonotype originated in a woman younger than 35 with acute or convalescent COVID-19. Sequencing was performed on peripheral blood. The base sequence is TGTGCCAGCAGCTTAGCGCTAGGACACTCTAATGAAAAACTGTTTTTT. Its coded protein is CASSLALGHSNEKLFF.